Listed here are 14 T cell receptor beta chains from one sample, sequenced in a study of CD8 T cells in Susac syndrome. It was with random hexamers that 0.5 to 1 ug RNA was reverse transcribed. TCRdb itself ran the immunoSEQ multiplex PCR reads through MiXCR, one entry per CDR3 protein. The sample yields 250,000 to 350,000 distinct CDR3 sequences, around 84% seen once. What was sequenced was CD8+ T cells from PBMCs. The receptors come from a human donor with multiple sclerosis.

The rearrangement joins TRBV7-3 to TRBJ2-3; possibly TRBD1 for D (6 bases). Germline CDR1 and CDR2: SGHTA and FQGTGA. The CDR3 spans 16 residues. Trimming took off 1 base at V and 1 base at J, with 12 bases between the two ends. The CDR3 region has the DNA TGTGCCAGCAGCTTAATGCAGGGGTGGGGCACAGATACGCAGTATTTT. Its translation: CASSLMQGWGTDTQYF.

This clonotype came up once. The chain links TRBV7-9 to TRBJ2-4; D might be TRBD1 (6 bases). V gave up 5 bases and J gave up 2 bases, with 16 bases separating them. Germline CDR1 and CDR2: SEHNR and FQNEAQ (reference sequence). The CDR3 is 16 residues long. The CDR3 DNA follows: TGTGCCAGCAGCCCCCCTTCCGGGACAACCAAAAACATTCAGTACTTC. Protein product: CASSPPSGTTKNIQYF.

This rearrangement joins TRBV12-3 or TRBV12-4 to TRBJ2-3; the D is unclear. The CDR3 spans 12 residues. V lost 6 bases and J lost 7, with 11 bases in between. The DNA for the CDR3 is TGTGCCAGCAGGACATTGGATAATACGCAGTATTTT. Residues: CASRTLDNTQYF.

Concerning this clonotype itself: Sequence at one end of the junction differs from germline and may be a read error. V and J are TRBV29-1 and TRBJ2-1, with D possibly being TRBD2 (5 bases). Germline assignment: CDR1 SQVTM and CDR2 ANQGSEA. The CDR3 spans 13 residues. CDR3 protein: CSVEDPFGDEQFF. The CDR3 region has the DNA TGCAGCGTCGAAGACCCGTTCGGGGATGAGCAGTTCTTC.

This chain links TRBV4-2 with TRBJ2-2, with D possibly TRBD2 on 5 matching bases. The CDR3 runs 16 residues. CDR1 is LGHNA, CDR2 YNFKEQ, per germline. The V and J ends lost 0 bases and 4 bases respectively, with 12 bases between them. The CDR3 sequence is CASSQEVMGSTGELFF. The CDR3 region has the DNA TGTGCCAGCAGCCAAGAAGTTATGGGGAGCACCGGGGAGCTGTTTTTT.

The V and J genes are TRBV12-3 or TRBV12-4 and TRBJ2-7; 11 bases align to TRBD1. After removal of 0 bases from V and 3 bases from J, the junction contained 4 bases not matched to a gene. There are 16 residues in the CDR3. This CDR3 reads CASSLAGTGGRYEQYF. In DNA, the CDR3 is TGTGCCAGCAGTTTAGCCGGGACAGGGGGTCGCTACGAGCAGTACTTC.

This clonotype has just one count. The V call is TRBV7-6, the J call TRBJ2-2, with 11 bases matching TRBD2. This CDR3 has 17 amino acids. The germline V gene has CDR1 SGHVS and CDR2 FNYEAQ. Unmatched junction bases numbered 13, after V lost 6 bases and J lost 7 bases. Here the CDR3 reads CASSFRLAGTPGGELFF. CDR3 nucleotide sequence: TGTGCCAGCAGTTTCAGACTAGCGGGGACCCCCGGCGGGGAGCTGTTTTTT.

The CDR3: CASSHQRDIYGYTF. The CDR3 coding sequence is TGTGCCAGCTCCCACCAGAGGGATATCTATGGCTACACCTTC. The chain uses TRBV18 and TRBJ1-2; D remains unclear. CDR3 length equals 14 residues. Germline CDR1 is KGHSH and CDR2 is LQKENI. With 6 bases removed from V and 4 bases from J, the gap between germline ends came to 15 bases.

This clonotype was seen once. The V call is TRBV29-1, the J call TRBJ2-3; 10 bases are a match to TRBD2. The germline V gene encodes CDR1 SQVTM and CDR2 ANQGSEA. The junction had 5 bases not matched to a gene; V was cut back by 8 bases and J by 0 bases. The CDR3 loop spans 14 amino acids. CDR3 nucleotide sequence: TGCAGCACTAAGGGACTAGCGAGCACAGATACGCAGTATTTT. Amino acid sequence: CSTKGLASTDTQYF.

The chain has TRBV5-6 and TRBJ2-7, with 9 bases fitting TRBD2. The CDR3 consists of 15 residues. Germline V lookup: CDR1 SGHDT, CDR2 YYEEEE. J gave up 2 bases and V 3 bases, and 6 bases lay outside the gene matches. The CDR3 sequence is CASSSGTSFPYEQYF. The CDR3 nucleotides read TGTGCCAGCAGCTCAGGGACTAGCTTTCCCTACGAGCAGTACTTC.

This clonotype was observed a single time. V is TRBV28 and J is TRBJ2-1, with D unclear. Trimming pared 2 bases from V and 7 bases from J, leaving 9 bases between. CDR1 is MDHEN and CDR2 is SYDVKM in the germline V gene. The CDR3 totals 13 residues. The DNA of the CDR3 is TGTGCCAGCAGTTTAACTCGGGCAAATGAGCAGTTCTTC. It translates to CASSLTRANEQFF.

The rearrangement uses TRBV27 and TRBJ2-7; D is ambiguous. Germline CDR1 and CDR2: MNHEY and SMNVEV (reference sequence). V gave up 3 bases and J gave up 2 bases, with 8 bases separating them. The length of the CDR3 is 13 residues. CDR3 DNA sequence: TGTGCCAGCAGTTTGGTCAGAACCTACGAGCAGTACTTC. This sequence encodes CASSLVRTYEQYF.

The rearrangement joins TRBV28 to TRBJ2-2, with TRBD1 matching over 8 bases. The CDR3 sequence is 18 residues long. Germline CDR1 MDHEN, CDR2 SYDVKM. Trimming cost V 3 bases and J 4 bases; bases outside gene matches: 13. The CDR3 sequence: CASSLGRQGAWITGELFF. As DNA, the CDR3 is TGTGCCAGCAGTTTGGGCCGGCAGGGGGCTTGGATCACCGGGGAGCTGTTTTTT.

DNA for the CDR3: TGTGCCAGCAGTTGGGACAGGGGGATTAGGGCTGAAGCTTTCTTT. Protein product: CASSWDRGIRAEAFF. The chain combines TRBV27 with TRBJ1-1; 11 bases match TRBD1. Per germline, CDR1 MNHEY and CDR2 SMNVEV (reference sequence). This CDR3 is built from 15 residues. Trimming removed 4 bases from V and 6 bases from J; junction bases left unmatched: 7.